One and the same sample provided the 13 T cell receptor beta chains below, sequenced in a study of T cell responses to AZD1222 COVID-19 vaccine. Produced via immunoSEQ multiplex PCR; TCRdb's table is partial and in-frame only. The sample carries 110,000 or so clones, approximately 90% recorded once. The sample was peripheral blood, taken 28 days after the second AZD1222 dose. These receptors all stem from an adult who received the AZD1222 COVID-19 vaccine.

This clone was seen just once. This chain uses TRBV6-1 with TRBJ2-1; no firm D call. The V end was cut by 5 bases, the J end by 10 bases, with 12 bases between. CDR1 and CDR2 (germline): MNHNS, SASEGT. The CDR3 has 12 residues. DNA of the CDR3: TGTGCCAGCAGTAAGTTGTTTGCAGAGCAGTTCTTC. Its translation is CASSKLFAEQFF.

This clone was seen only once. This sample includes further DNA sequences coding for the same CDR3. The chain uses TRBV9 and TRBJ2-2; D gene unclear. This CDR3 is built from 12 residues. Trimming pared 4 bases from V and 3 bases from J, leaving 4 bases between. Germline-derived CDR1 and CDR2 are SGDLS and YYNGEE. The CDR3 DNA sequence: TGTGCCAGCAGCCCCTACACCGGGGAGCTGTTTTTT. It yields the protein CASSPYTGELFF.

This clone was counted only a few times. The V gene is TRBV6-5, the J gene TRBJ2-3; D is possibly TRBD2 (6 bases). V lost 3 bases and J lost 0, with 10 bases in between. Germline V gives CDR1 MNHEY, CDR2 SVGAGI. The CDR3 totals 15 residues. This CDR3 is CASSYYSGSTDTQYF. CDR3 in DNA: TGTGCCAGCAGTTATTATAGCGGAAGCACAGATACGCAGTATTTT.

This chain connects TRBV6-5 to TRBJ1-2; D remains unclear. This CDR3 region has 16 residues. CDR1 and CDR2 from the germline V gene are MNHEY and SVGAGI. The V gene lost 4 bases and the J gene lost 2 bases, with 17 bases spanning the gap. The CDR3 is CASSSLFMGRNYGYTF. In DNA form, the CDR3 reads TGTGCCAGCAGTTCCCTCTTTATGGGCAGAAACTATGGCTACACCTTC.

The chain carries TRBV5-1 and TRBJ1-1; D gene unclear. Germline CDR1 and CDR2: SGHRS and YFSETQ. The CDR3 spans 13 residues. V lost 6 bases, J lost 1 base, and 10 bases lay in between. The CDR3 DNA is TGCGCCAGCAAGAAGGAATGGAACACTGAAGCTTTCTTT. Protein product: CASKKEWNTEAFF.

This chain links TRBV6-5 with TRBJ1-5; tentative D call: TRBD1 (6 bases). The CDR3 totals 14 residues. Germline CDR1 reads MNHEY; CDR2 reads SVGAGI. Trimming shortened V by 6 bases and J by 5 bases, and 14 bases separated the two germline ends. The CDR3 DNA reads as TGTGCCAGCAGCGTACAGGGTCAGGATCAGCCCCAGCATTTT. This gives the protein CASSVQGQDQPQHF.

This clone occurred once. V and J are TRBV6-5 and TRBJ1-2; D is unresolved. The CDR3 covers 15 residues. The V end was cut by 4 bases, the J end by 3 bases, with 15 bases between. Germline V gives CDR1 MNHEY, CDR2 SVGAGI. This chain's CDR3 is CASSSPTDVDYGYTF. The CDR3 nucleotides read TGTGCCAGCAGTTCACCGACGGACGTTGACTATGGCTACACCTTC.

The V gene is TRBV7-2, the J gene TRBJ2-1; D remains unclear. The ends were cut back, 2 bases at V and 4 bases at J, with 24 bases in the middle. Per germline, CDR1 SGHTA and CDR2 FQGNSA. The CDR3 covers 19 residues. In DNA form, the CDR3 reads TGTGCCAGCAGCTTACTCCCCCCTTATGTATCGACCCCGTACAATGAGCAGTTCTTC. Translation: CASSLLPPYVSTPYNEQFF.

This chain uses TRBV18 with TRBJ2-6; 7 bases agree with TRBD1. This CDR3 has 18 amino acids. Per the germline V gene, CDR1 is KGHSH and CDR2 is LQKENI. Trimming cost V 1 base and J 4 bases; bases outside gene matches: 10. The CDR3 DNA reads TGTGCCAGCTCACCACGGGTAGGGGGCGCATCAGGGGCCAACGTCCTGACTTTC. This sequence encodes CASSPRVGGASGANVLTF.

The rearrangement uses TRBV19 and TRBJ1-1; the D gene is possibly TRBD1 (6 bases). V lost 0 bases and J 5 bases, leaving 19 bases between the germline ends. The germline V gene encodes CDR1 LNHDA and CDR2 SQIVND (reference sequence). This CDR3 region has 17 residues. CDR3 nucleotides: TGTGCCAGTAGTATAGATTGGCGGCCAGGGACAATGACTGAAGCTTTCTTT. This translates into CASSIDWRPGTMTEAFF.

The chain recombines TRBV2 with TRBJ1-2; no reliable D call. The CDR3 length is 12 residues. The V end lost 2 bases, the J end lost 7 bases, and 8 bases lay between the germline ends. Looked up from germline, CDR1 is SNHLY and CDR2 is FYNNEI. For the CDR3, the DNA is TGTGCCAGCAGTGAACTGCAATCTGGCTACACCTTC. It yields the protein CASSELQSGYTF.

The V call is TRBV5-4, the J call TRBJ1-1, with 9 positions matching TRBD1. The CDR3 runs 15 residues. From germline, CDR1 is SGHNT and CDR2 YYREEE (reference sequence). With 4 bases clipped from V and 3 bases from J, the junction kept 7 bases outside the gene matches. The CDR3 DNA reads TGTGCCAGCAGCCAAGGACAGGGGTGGGACACTGAAGCTTTCTTT. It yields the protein CASSQGQGWDTEAFF.

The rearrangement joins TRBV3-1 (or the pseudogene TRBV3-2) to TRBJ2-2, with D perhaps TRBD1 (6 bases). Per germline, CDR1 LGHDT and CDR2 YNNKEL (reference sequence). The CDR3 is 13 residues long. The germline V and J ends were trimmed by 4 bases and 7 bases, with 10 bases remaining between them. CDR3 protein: CASSLLGGGELFF. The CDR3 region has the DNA TGTGCCAGCAGCCTACTAGGGGGCGGGGAGCTGTTTTTT.